The following is a T cell receptor beta chain sequence with its context. Its specific antigen is unknown. The library was generated by 5' RACE. Each TCR library was prepared from about 3.5 ug of total RNA. For each sample, cDNA synthesis with SMARTScribe reverse transcriptase was split into eight separate reactions. During cDNA synthesis, template switching introduced unique molecular identifiers that contained a 6-nucleotide sample barcode. Amplification of TCRalpha and TCRbeta cDNA involved two nested PCRs of approximately 16 and 10 cycles, and each PCR was followed by bead purification. Before amplification, the cDNA was both treated with uracil DNA-glycosylase and purified with the QIAquick PCR purification kit. In the second PCR, Illumina TruSeq-compatible adapters and sample-specific barcodes were added. Library quality and concentration were assessed using TapeStation and Qubit, and about 5 ng of each library was pooled. Sequencing of the pooled libraries was done on an Illumina HiSeq2500 single-index Rapid Run using custom sequencing primers and 2 x 100 bp reads. The study's processing was this. MiGEC version 1.2.6 was used for UMI-based consensus assembly to correct PCR and sequencing errors. MiXCR version 2.1.1 was used for V(D)J alignment, clonotype assembly and CDR3 extraction. To normalise gene usage, clonotype sharing and MAIT/NKT TCR abundance, the top 1000, 10 000 and 20 000 clonotypes in each sample were analysed. After downsampling to 27 000 UMIs, diversity was calculated as the inverse Simpson index using the vegan R package. Statistical testing used paired Mann-Whitney U tests on the discordant twin pairs and applied Benjamini-Hochberg correction for multiple testing. One entry per CDR3 protein sequence results from the TCRdb reprocessing of the reads, with DNA left out. TCRdb's processing, not the authors' own work, is the source of the V and J calls. This sample's clone table shows about 110,000 distinct CDR3 sequences. The ten largest clones capture 9.5% to 15% of the sample.

From each donor, a roughly 2.6 ml peripheral blood sample was collected into PAXgene tubes and stored at -80 degrees C. Without T cell sorting, total RNA was isolated from whole blood using the PAXgene blood miRNA kit on an automated QIAcube. Peripheral blood from monozygotic twin pairs, either concordant or discordant for inflammatory bowel disease, underwent deep TCRalpha and TCRbeta repertoire profiling that used unique molecular barcoding. Smoking habits were recorded for all twin pairs, with individuals classified as current, former or never smokers. CDR1 and CDR2, per the germline V gene (reference sequence), are SGHAT and FQDESV. The CDR3 measures 13 amino acids from cysteine to phenylalanine. Nucleotide data are not available. The sample originates from a study of monozygotic twins with inflammatory bowel disease (dated by TCRdb to the late 2010s). General notes on the study: The complete study included around 30 monozygotic twin pairs: 19 IBD-discordant Danish pairs and nine German pairs, of which four were IBD-concordant and five were IBD-discordant. Within discordant pairs, disease-associated traits were sought mainly by comparing IBD patients with their genetically identical healthy co-twins. Each individual had, on average, about 151 000 unique TCRalpha sequences and 181 000 unique TCRbeta sequences available for analysis.

Overall study results and their limits: No difference in repertoire similarity was observed between concordant and discordant twins, possibly owing to limited statistical power. Fewer clonotypes were shared with other individuals by IBD patients than by healthy twins, most markedly in patients showing signs of disease activity. Because patients were on differing immunosuppressive treatments, the repertoires may have picked up extra background noise and inter-individual variability. The results gave no support for a single strong signal or clonotype linked to IBD. Different T cell subtypes could not be distinguished in the analysis. IBD patients had lower TCRbeta repertoire diversity, measured by the inverse Simpson index, than their healthy co-twins.

This receptor was obtained from a human donor with ulcerative colitis or Crohn's disease, or a healthy co-twin of an affected twin (not recorded which). The sample was blood. The rearrangement combines TRBV11-1 with TRBJ2-5. The CDR3 amino acid sequence is: CASSLTPQETQYF.